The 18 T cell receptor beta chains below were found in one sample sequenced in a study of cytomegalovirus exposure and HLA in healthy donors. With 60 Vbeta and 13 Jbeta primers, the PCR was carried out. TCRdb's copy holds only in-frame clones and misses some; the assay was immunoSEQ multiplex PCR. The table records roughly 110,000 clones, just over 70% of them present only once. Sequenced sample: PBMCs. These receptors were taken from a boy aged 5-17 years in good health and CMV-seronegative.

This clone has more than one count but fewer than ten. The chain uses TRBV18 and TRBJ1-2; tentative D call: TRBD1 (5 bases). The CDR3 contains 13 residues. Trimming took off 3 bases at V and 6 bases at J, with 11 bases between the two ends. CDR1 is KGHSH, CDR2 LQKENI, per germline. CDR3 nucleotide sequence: TGTGCCAGCTCACCCGCCAGGGAGGATGGCTACACCTTC. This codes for CASSPAREDGYTF.

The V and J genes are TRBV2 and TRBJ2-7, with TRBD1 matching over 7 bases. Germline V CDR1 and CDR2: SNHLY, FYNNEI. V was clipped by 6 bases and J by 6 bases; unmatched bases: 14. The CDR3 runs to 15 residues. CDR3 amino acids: CASRPRTGGSGEQYF. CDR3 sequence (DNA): TGTGCCAGCAGGCCTCGGACAGGTGGCTCTGGCGAGCAGTACTTC.

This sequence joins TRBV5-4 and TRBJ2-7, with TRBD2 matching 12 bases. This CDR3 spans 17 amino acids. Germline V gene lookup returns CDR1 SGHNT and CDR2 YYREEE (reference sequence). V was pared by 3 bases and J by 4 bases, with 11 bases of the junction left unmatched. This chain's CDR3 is CASSSSAGTSGSYEQYF. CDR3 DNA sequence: TGTGCCAGCAGCTCGTCCGCCGGGACTAGCGGGTCGTACGAGCAGTACTTC.

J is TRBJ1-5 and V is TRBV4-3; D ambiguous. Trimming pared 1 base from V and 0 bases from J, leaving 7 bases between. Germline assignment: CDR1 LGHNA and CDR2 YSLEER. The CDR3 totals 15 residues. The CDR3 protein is CASSQGHNSNQPQHF. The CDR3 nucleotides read TGCGCCAGCAGCCAAGGACACAATAGCAATCAGCCCCAGCATTTT.

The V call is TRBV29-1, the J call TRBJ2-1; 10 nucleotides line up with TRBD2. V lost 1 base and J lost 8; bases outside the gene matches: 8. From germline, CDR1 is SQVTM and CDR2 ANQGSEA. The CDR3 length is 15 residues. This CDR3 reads CSVEGLAGVDDEQFF. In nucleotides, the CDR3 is TGCAGCGTTGAAGGTCTAGCGGGAGTGGACGATGAGCAGTTCTTC.

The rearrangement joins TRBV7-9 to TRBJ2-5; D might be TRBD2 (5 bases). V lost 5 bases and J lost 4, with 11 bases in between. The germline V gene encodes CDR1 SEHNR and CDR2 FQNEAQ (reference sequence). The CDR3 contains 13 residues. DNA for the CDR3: TGTGCCAGCAGCCCGGGGTTTTCAGAGACCCAGTACTTC. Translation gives CASSPGFSETQYF. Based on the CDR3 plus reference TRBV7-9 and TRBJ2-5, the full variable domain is DTGVSQNPRHKITKRGQNVTFRCDPISEHNRLYWYRQTLGQGPEFLTYFQNEAQLEKSRLLSDRFSAERPKGSFSTLEIQRTEQGDSAMYLCASSPGFSETQYFGPGTRLLVL.

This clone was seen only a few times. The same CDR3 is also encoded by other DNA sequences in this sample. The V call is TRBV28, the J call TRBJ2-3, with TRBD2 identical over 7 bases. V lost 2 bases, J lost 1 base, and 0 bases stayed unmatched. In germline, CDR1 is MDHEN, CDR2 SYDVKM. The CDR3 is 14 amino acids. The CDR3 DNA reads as TGTGCCAGCAGTTTAGCGGGAGGCACAGATACGCAGTATTTT. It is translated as CASSLAGGTDTQYF.

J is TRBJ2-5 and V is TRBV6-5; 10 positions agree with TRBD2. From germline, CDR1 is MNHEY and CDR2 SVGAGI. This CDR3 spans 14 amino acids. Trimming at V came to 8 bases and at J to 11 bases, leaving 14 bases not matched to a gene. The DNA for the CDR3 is TGTGCCAGCGAGCCTAGCGGGGGCCGGGGGGAGCAGTACTTC. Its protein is CASEPSGGRGEQYF.

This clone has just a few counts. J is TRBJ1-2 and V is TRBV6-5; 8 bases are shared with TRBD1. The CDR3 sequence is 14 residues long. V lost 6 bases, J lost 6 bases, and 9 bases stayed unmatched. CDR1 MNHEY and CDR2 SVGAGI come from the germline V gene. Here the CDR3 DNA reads TGTGCCAGCAGGGGTGGACGCAGGGGGCATGGCTACACCTTC. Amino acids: CASRGGRRGHGYTF.

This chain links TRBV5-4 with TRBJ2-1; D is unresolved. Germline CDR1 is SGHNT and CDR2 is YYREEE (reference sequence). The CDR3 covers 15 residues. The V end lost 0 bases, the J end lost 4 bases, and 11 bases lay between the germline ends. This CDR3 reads CASSLAELIYNEQFF. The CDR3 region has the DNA TGTGCCAGCAGCTTGGCGGAGCTAATTTACAATGAGCAGTTCTTC.

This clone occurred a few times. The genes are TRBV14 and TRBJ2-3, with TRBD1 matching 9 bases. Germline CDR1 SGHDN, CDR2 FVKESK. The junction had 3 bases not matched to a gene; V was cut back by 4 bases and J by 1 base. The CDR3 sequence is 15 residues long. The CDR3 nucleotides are TGTGCCAGCAGCCTCCGGACAGGGGGCACAGATACGCAGTATTTT. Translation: CASSLRTGGTDTQYF.

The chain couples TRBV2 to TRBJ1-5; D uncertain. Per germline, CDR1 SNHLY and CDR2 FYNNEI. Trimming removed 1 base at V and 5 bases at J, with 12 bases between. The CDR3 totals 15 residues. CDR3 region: CASSEEAGGDQPQHF. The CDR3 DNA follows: TGTGCCAGCAGTGAAGAAGCGGGCGGGGATCAGCCCCAGCATTTT.

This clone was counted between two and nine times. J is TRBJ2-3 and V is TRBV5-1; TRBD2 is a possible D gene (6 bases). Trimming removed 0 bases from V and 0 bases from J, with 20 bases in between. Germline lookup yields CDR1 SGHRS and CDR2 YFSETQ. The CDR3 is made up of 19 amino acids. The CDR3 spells CASSLGLGSGKTSTDTQYF. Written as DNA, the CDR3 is TGCGCCAGCAGCTTGGGTTTAGGTAGCGGAAAAACTAGCACAGATACGCAGTATTTT.

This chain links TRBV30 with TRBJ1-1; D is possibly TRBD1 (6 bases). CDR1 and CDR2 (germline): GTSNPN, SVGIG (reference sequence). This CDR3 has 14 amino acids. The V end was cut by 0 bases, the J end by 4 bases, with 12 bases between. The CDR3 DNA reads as TGTGCCTGGAGTGTAGTTGGGGGCCCCACTGAAGCTTTCTTT. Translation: CAWSVVGGPTEAFF.

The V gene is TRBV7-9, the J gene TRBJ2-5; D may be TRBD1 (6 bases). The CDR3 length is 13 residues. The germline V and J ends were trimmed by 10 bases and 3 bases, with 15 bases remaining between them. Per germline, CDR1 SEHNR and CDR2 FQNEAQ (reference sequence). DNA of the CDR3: TGTGCCATAAAAAGCAGGGGCGAAGAGACCCAGTACTTC. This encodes CAIKSRGEETQYF.

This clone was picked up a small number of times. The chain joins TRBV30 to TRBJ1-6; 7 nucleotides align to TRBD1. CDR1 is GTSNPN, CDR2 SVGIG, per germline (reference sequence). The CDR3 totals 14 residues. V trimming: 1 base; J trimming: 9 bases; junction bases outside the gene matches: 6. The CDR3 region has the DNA TGTGCCTGGAGTGATGGGACAGAGGGTTCACCCCTCCACTTT. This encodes CAWSDGTEGSPLHF.

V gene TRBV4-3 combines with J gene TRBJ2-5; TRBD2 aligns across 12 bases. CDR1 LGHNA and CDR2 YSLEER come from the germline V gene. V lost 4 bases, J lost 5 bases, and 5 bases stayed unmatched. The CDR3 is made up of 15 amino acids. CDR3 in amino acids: CASSPSGGAKETQYF. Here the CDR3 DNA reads TGCGCCAGCAGCCCTAGCGGGGGGGCCAAGGAGACCCAGTACTTC.

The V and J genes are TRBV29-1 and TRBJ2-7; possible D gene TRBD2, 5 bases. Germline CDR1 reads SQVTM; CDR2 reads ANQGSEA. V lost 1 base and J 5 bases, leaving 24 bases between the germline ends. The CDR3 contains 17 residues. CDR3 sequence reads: CSVEVPISGLPDNEQYF. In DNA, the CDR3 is TGCAGCGTTGAAGTCCCTATTAGTGGACTTCCCGACAACGAGCAGTACTTC.